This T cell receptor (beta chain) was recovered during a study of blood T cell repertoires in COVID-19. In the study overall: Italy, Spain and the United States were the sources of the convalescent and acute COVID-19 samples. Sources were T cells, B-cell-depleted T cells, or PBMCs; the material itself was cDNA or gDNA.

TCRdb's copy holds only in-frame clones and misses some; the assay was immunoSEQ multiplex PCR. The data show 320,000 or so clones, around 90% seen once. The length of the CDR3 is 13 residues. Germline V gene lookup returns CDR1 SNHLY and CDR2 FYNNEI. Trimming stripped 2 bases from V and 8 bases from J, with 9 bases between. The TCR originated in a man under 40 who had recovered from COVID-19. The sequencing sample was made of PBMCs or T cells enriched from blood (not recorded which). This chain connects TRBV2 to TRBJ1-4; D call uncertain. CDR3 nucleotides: TGTGCCAGCAGTGAACGACGGGTCGAAAAACTGTTTTTT. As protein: CASSERRVEKLFF.